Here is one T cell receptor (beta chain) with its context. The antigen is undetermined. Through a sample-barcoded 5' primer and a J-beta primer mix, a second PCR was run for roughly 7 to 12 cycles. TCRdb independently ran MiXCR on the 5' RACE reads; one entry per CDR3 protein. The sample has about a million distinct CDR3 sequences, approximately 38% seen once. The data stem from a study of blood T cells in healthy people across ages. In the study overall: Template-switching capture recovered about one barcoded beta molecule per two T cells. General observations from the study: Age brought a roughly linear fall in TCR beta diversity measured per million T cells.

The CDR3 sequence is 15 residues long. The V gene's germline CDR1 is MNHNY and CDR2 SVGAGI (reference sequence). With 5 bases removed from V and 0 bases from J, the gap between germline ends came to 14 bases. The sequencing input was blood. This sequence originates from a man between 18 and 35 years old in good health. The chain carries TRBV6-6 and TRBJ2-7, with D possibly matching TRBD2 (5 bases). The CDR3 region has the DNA TGTGCCAGCAGTGCCTCGGGGAGAAACTCCTACGAGCAGTACTTC. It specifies CASSASGRNSYEQYF.